One T cell receptor (beta chain) is described in this entry. Its antigen is as yet unknown. Ahead of sequencing, the ViraFEST assay grew antigen-specific CD4+ T cells using viral peptide pools. With nine to eleven days of culture completed, CD4+ T cells were isolated. SARS-CoV-2 infection was confirmed by PCR in the person between March and December 2020. Replacing half the medium with IL-2 medium was done on days 3 and 7. Method: immunoSEQ multiplex PCR; TCRdb's copy keeps in-frame clones and lacks some. The sample yields 35,000 to 55,000 clones, around 66% seen once. This entry belongs to a study of vaccination effects on CD4 cells after COVID-19. At the level of the study: Among convalescent patients, two provided samples 16 days and one week before vaccination.

Trimming took 1 base from V and 6 from J; bases not matched to a gene: 16. In germline, CDR1 is SQVTM, CDR2 ANQGSEA. The CDR3 is 18 amino acids. Overall study findings and caveats: Mainly new vaccine-induced clones made up the post-vaccine spike-reactive clones in convalescents.

The TCR comes from a human donor who had a prior SARS-CoV-2 infection. The V call is TRBV29-1, the J call TRBJ2-1, with 9 positions matching TRBD2. The sequencing used CD4+ T cells from PBMCs cultured with a peptide pool, collected before COVID-19 vaccination. The CDR3 reads CSVEGVGLAGLSFNEQFF. The CDR3 nucleotides are TGCAGCGTTGAAGGAGTCGGGCTAGCGGGATTAAGCTTCAATGAGCAGTTCTTC.